This entry lists 17 T cell receptor beta chains sequenced from one sample in a study of T cells in Graves' hyperthyroidism and ophthalmopathy. Amplification of TCR beta CDR3 regions was performed using RNA transcripts as template. Using the HTBI primer set, a first-round RT-PCR was run on the TCR CDR3. TCRdb called the multiplex PCR reads again in MiXCR, with one record for every CDR3 protein. The sample lists under 350,000 distinct CDR3 sequences; approximately 18% were seen once. The sequenced material came from blood. Receptors were obtained from a woman aged 45 to 65 with Graves' hyperthyroidism.

The sample holds one count of this clonotype. V is TRBV9 and J is TRBJ1-6; D uncertain. The length of the CDR3 is 15 residues. The V end was cut by 0 bases, the J end by 0 bases, with 4 bases between. The germline CDR1 and CDR2 sequences are SGDLS and YYNGEE. The CDR3 nucleotides are TGTGCCAGCAGCGTAGCCAGCTCCTATAATTCACCCCTCCACTTT. Translation gives CASSVASSYNSPLHF.

V and J are TRBV5-1 and TRBJ2-7; D unclear. The V gene lost 5 bases and the J gene lost 2 bases, with 8 bases spanning the gap. The CDR3 runs 12 residues. Germline CDR1 reads SGHRS; CDR2 reads YFSETQ. Here the CDR3 DNA reads TGCGCCAGCAGAAGGAGTGCCTACGAGCAGTACTTC. It encodes CASRRSAYEQYF.

This clonotype has only a few counts. V is TRBV5-1 and J is TRBJ2-1; weak D call: TRBD1 (7 bases). The CDR3 covers 17 residues. V was trimmed by 4 bases and J by 0 bases, leaving 17 bases between them. Germline loops: CDR1 SGHRS, CDR2 YFSETQ. In DNA form, the CDR3 reads TGCGCCAGCAGCGCAATTCGACAGGGAGGCTCCTACAATGAGCAGTTCTTC. This encodes CASSAIRQGGSYNEQFF.

This clonotype was observed a few times. V and J are TRBV3-1 and TRBJ1-5; D gene ambiguous. Trimming removed 2 bases at V and 7 bases at J, with 9 bases between. The length of the CDR3 is 13 residues. From germline, CDR1 is LGHDT and CDR2 YNNKEL (reference sequence). The CDR3, as DNA: TGTGCCAGCAGCCAACAGGTTGACCAGCCCCAGCATTTT. Its translation: CASSQQVDQPQHF.

This clonotype was seen just once. V and J are TRBV27 and TRBJ1-2; D is perhaps TRBD1 (6 bases). The CDR3 spans 16 residues. The germline V gene encodes CDR1 MNHEY and CDR2 SMNVEV (reference sequence). V lost 0 bases, J lost 8 bases, and 19 bases lay in between. The CDR3 spells CASSLSGPGTYGGYTF. DNA of the CDR3: TGTGCCAGCAGTTTATCCGGGCCCGGGACATATGGAGGCTACACCTTC.

This clonotype was counted between two and nine times. This chain's CDR3 is CASSPAQDNEQFF. The CDR3 region has the DNA TGTGCCAGCTCACCAGCCCAGGACAATGAGCAGTTCTTC. V usage is TRBV18 and J usage is TRBJ2-1; unclear D gene. CDR1 and CDR2 from the germline V gene are KGHSH and LQKENI. This CDR3 contains 13 residues. The V and J ends lost 2 bases and 5 bases respectively, with 7 bases between them. The complete variable domain, with remaining parts taken from reference TRBV18 and TRBJ2-1, reads NAGVMQNPRHLVRRRGQEARLRCSPMKGHSHVYWYRQLPEEGLKFMVYLQKENIIDESGMPKERFSAEFPKEGPSILRIQQVVRGDSAAYFCASSPAQDNEQFFGPGTRLTVL.

The chain recombines TRBV20-1 with TRBJ2-3; 8 nucleotides match TRBD1. The CDR3 spans 13 residues. Germline V gene sequence: CDR1 DFQATT, CDR2 SNEGSKA (reference sequence). V dropped 6 bases and J dropped 4; count of bases not matched to a gene: 6. The chain's CDR3 is CSARDRRADTQYF. The CDR3 DNA reads TGCAGTGCCCGGGACAGGAGGGCAGATACGCAGTATTTT.

The chain recombines TRBV3-1 with TRBJ2-3; D is uncertain. V lost 1 base to trimming and J lost 0 bases, with 8 bases between them. This CDR3 is 15 amino acids long. Looked up from germline, CDR1 is LGHDT and CDR2 is YNNKEL (reference sequence). CDR3 in DNA: TGTGCCAGCAGCCAAGTTGTGCAGAGCACAGATACGCAGTATTTT. This gives the protein CASSQVVQSTDTQYF.

In this sample, this clonotype turned up many times. V usage is TRBV20-1 and J usage is TRBJ2-7, with D unresolved. This CDR3 has 12 amino acids. Germline CDR1 reads DFQATT; CDR2 reads SNEGSKA (reference sequence). V was clipped by 3 bases and J by 4 bases, with 10 bases between them. In DNA form, the CDR3 reads TGCAGTGCTAGTACATCCGCTTACGAGCAGTACTTC. This codes for CSASTSAYEQYF.

This clonotype was picked up many times. This chain joins TRBV2 and TRBJ1-5; D possibly corresponds to TRBD1 (5 bases). V was shortened by 8 bases and J by 0 bases, with 14 bases between the two germline ends. The germline V gene encodes CDR1 SNHLY and CDR2 FYNNEI. The CDR3 spans 15 residues. The CDR3 DNA reads TGTGCCAGCCACTCGGACACGAGTAGCAATCAGCCCCAGCATTTT. Its translation: CASHSDTSSNQPQHF.

The genes are TRBV7-2 and TRBJ2-1, with 16 bases fitting TRBD2. The J call may be incorrect, as the DNA end agrees better with TRBJ2-7. The V gene's germline CDR1 is SGHTA and CDR2 FQGNSA. CDR3 size: 17 residues. The CDR3 DNA sequence: TGTGCCAGCAGCCTGGGGACTAGCGGGAGGGAGTGGGGTGAGCAGTACTTC. Protein: CASSLGTSGREWGEQYF.

A note on this clonotype: A much larger clone lies a single base off, so this may be a read error. The DNA for the CDR3 is TGTGCCTGTAGCCCGTGGGGACTTGAGCAGTTCTTC. Amino acid sequence: CACSPWGLEQFF. This chain joins TRBV30 and TRBJ2-1; D perhaps matches TRBD2 (6 bases). The germline V and J ends were trimmed by 6 bases and 9 bases, with 15 bases remaining between them. Germline V gene data show CDR1 as GTSNPN and CDR2 as SVGIG (reference sequence). The CDR3 consists of 12 residues.

V usage is TRBV12-3 or TRBV12-4 and J usage is TRBJ1-4; D is perhaps TRBD1 (5 bases). This CDR3 comprises 13 residues. V was trimmed by 8 bases and J by 8 bases, leaving 15 bases between them. CDR3 sequence: CASQRGVREKLFF. CDR3 DNA sequence: TGTGCCAGCCAGAGAGGGGTTCGAGAAAAACTGTTTTTT.

This clonotype was seen ten or more times. The rearrangement joins TRBV27 to TRBJ2-1; D ambiguous. CDR3 length equals 15 residues. V was shortened by 5 bases and J by 5 bases, with 16 bases between the two germline ends. Germline loops: CDR1 MNHEY, CDR2 SMNVEV (reference sequence). CDR3 protein: CASSPTPEWDNEQFF. CDR3 nucleotide sequence: TGTGCCAGCAGTCCTACACCTGAGTGGGACAATGAGCAGTTCTTC.

This clonotype was observed many times. V gene TRBV2 combines with J gene TRBJ2-5, with D possibly being TRBD1 (7 bases). The CDR3 is made up of 14 amino acids. V lost 6 bases and J lost 4, with 15 bases in between. In germline, CDR1 is SNHLY, CDR2 FYNNEI. CDR3 nucleotide sequence: TGTGCCAGCAGGAGACAGGGAGGAAGAGAGACCCAGTACTTC. The encoded protein is CASRRQGGRETQYF.

V and J are TRBV9 and TRBJ2-1; 7 bases fit TRBD2. The CDR3 has 14 residues. J was trimmed by 6 bases and V by 0 bases; bases with no gene match: 3. From germline, CDR1 is SGDLS and CDR2 YYNGEE. CDR3: CASSVVSSGNEQFF. The CDR3 DNA is TGTGCCAGCAGCGTAGTCTCTAGCGGCAATGAGCAGTTCTTC.

This clonotype was counted many times. The chain has TRBV5-1 and TRBJ1-1; maybe TRBD1 (5 bases). Trimming left V 1 base short and J 1 base short, with 11 bases between. CDR1 SGHRS and CDR2 YFSETQ come from the germline V gene. The CDR3 is made up of 15 amino acids. This CDR3 reads CASSLWAGENTEAFF. Here the CDR3 DNA reads TGCGCCAGCAGCTTGTGGGCGGGGGAGAACACTGAAGCTTTCTTT.